This TCR beta chain was documented in a study of T cell responses to AZD1222 COVID-19 vaccine. TCRdb's table, derived via immunoSEQ multiplex PCR, lists solely in-frame clones and lacks some. The sample has 150,000 or so clones, 90% seen once. A word on this clone: What it binds is unknown.

The germline V gene has CDR1 MNHEY and CDR2 SVGAGI. This CDR3 contains 15 residues. V lost 2 bases, J lost 4 bases, and 6 bases stayed unmatched. Combined were second doses at about 4 or about 12 weeks. Study findings and constraints: Repertoires were collected only later (after the peak T cell response had occurred). A rise in Spike-specific TCR breadth and depth followed two AZD1222 doses. The sample set comprised mostly white British donors with more females, and clonal diversity was possibly underestimated.

The source material was peripheral blood, sampled 28 days after the second AZD1222 dose. The rearrangement links TRBV6-5 to TRBJ1-1; 8 bases align to TRBD1. This receptor was identified in an adult who received the AZD1222 COVID-19 vaccine. The CDR3 protein is CASSYGTGGSTEAFF. CDR3 DNA: TGTGCCAGCAGTTACGGTACAGGGGGAAGCACTGAAGCTTTCTTT.